Given below is one TCR beta chain in context. Antigen unknown. The CDR3 runs to 14 residues. V was cut by 0 bases and J by 8 bases, with 14 bases left in between. Germline V gene data show CDR1 as GTSNPN and CDR2 as SVGIG (reference sequence). The data originate from a study of cytomegalovirus exposure and HLA in healthy donors. Study details: Within an early data release were 85 million or so unique TCRs drawn from HLA-typed donors. General observations from the study: According to a later analysis, donors in an Asian-associated ancestry cluster reportedly had fewer N-insertions than the 666-donor mean. Later genetic work tied a missense DCLRE1C variant to beta-chain V and J trimming. When analyzed later, the rates of TCR association showed variation by HLA locus, with DRB1 the most and HLA-C the fewest.

The primer mix had 60 Vbeta and 13 Jbeta primers. Using immunoSEQ multiplex PCR, the repertoire was profiled, and TCRdb retains in-frame clones only, with some absent. The sample consists of some 150,000 clones, 70% to 80% of them appearing once. This TCR derives from a man aged 50 or older in good health and CMV-seropositive. Material: PBMCs. The rearrangement uses TRBV30 and TRBJ1-3; possibly TRBD1 for D (5 bases). The CDR3 coding sequence is TGTGCCTGGAGTGTATTTGGGGGAGGGGACACCATATATTTT. It translates to CAWSVFGGGDTIYF.